Described below is a single T cell receptor beta chain sequence and its context. Its antigen is not yet known. Base quality data are lacking; no much larger clone is found one base away. This record belongs to a study of blood T cell repertoires in COVID-19 (dated by TCRdb to 2019 to 2021). About the investigation overall: Samples covering the acute and convalescent phases of COVID-19 were provided by collaborators in the United States, Italy and Spain. Where HLA class I and class II types were available, the types were taken from metadata supplied by the sample provider, not from assay-based typing. The material from the prospective study consisted of cDNA or gDNA derived from T cells, B-cell-depleted T cells, or PBMCs. The dataset comprised deeply sampled blood TCRbeta repertoires from subjects exposed to, actively infected with, or recovered from COVID-19. The repertoires were released in a freely available public database intended as a resource for research on the immune response to SARS-CoV-2. A de-identified subject ID, COVID-19 status, age in years and sex were almost always included in the sample metadata. Samples came from the ongoing ImmuneRACE study (first 160 participants) plus 1,254 subjects from 6 global collaborators. Summary of the overall study and its limitations: The quantity of clinical and demographic metadata differed by source and by participant and was supplied without curation.

TCRbeta CDR3 regions were amplified from genomic DNA using the immunoSEQ Assay, a bias-controlled multiplex PCR. The authors processed their data as follows. The number of nucleated cells in each sample was estimated from the amplification of reference gene primers within the assay. To quantify the absolute abundance of each unique TCRbeta CDR3 rearrangement, sequence reads were collapsed and filtered. For each sample, productive Simpson clonality was calculated as the square root of Simpson's diversity index across productive rearrangements. The source is immuneACCESS, and TCRdb retained only in-frame sequences with V and J called. Part of the clones is not carried over; for the studies checked, unresolved V genes explain less than half of this, and the remainder is unexplained. The DNA gave D and trimming, while V, J and clone size come from that table. For this sample there are about 230,000 clones; 86% appear just once. The ten largest clones take up 11% of the sample.

One collaborating source in Seattle enrolled patients during active infection and followed them longitudinally through the course of disease. Whole blood was collected in K2EDTA tubes by collaborating institutions according to the institutions' own protocols. For TCRbeta analysis, collaborators shipped samples as frozen whole blood, isolated PBMCs, or DNA extracted from either of those sample types. The CDR3 starts with the cysteine, ends with the phenylalanine, and has 11 residues. The DNA shown is the 33-base CDR3, in frame from base 1. CDR1 and CDR2 are read off the germline V gene (reference sequence) as DFQATT and SNEGSKA. V is shortened by 3 bases, J by 3 bases, and the region joining them spans 6 bases.

The sequence was obtained from a man between 45 and 60 years old with COVID-19, enrolled during active disease. The rearranged segments are TRBV20-1 and TRBJ2-7; the D gene lacks a confident call. The sample was peripheral blood. The CDR3: CSASAGYEQYF. At the DNA level, the sequence is TGCAGTGCTAGTGCAGGCTACGAGCAGTACTTC.